A selection of T cell receptor beta chains follows, all from one sample in a study of T cells in Graves' hyperthyroidism and ophthalmopathy. Via MiXCR, TCRdb re-called the multiplex PCR reads, giving one row per CDR3 protein. Here the sample spans more than 600,000 distinct CDR3 sequences, roughly 15% being singletons. What was sequenced was blood. These receptors were collected from a man between 18 and 35 years old with Graves' hyperthyroidism. Each CDR3 is given with its conserved first and last residue. A D gene is named only where the DNA matches it firmly. The size field is filled for only some rows; it gives once, few, many or a size class.

j_call clone_size d_call v_call cdr3_aa cdr3_nt
TRBJ2-3 many TRBD1 TRBV2 CASRTGISTDTQYF TGTGCCAGTCGGACAGGGATCAGCACAGATACGCAGTATTTT
TRBJ2-1 NA NA TRBV12-3/TRBV12-4 CASSFWVQAYNEQFF TGTGCCAGCAGTTTTTGGGTTCAGGCCTACAATGAGCAGTTCTTC
TRBJ2-3 many TRBD2 TRBV28 CASSFRSGRGTDTQYF TGTGCCAGCAGTTTCCGTAGCGGGAGGGGCACAGATACGCAGTATTTT
TRBJ1-6 many NA TRBV5-1 CASSLGQNNSPLHF TGCGCCAGCAGCTTGGGACAGAACAATTCACCCCTCCACTTT
TRBJ2-5 NA TRBD1 TRBV29-1 CSVFTGARGLETQYF TGCAGCGTATTCACAGGGGCAAGGGGATTGGAGACCCAGTACTTC
TRBJ1-1 NA NA TRBV30 CAWSLYREGVFF TGTGCCTGGAGTCTCTACAGGGAGGGGGTTTTCTTT
TRBJ2-2 NA NA TRBV7-2 CASSPITGGELFF TGTGCCAGCAGTCCTATCACGGGCGGGGAGCTGTTTTTT
TRBJ1-2 many NA TRBV12-3/TRBV12-4 CASGLRSYGYTF TGTGCCAGCGGGTTACGCAGCTATGGCTACACCTTC
TRBJ2-1 many TRBD2 TRBV7-8 CASSPRLAFNEQFF TGTGCCAGCAGCCCACGACTAGCGTTCAATGAGCAGTTCTTC
TRBJ2-2 NA NA TRBV2 CASTGQGGTGELFF TGTGCCAGCACGGGACAAGGTGGGACCGGGGAGCTGTTTTTT
TRBJ2-7 few NA TRBV6-2/TRBV6-3 CASRGTVSYEQYF TGTGCCAGCAGGGGAACGGTATCCTACGAGCAGTACTTC
TRBJ1-6 NA NA TRBV7-2 CASTFSLHF TGTGCCAGCACCTTCTCCCTCCACTTT
TRBJ2-5 NA TRBD2 TRBV18 CASSHQRTSGRQETQYF TGTGCCAGCTCACATCAGCGGACTAGCGGGAGGCAAGAGACCCAGTACTTC
TRBJ1-1 many TRBD1 TRBV5-1 CASSLALTGRNTEAFF TGCGCCAGCAGCTTGGCCCTGACAGGGCGGAACACTGAAGCTTTCTTT
TRBJ1-2 few NA TRBV2 CAGWERSNGYTF TGTGCCGGTTGGGAGCGCTCCAATGGCTACACCTTC
TRBJ2-1 NA NA TRBV9 CASSVEAGSVNEQFF TGTGCCAGCAGCGTAGAGGCGGGATCCGTCAATGAGCAGTTCTTC
TRBJ2-5 few TRBD1 TRBV11-2 CASSLERTGLETQYF TGTGCCAGCAGCTTAGAAAGGACAGGGCTTGAGACCCAGTACTTC
TRBJ1-2 few NA TRBV15 CATSHRAGYGYTF TGTGCCACCAGCCACAGGGCTGGCTATGGCTACACCTTC
TRBJ1-6 NA TRBD1 TRBV6-2/TRBV6-3 CASSDPRTGANSPLHF TGTGCCAGCTCTGACCCACGGACAGGGGCCAATTCACCCCTCCACTTT
TRBJ1-1 NA NA TRBV28 CATLNRVITEAFF TGTGCCACACTAAACAGGGTAATCACTGAAGCTTTCTTT
TRBJ2-6 few NA TRBV12-3/TRBV12-4 CASSFWLAGANVLTF TGTGCCAGCAGTTTCTGGCTGGCTGGGGCCAACGTCCTGACTTTC
TRBJ2-7 NA TRBD1 TRBV15 CATSRPTGQGAWEQYF TGTGCCACCAGCAGACCTACGGGACAGGGGGCGTGGGAGCAGTACTTC
TRBJ2-7 NA NA TRBV7-9 CASSRWATHYEQYF TGTGCCAGCAGCCGATGGGCCACACACTACGAGCAGTACTTC
TRBJ2-5 many NA TRBV3-1 CASSQREDTSKETQYF TGTGCCAGCAGCCAAAGGGAGGACACCTCGAAAGAGACCCAGTACTTC
TRBJ2-5 few TRBD2 TRBV6-2/TRBV6-3 CASSLNRREGETQYF TGTGCCAGCAGTCTAAATCGACGGGAGGGAGAGACCCAGTACTTC
TRBJ2-5 NA TRBD2 TRBV12-3/TRBV12-4 CASSSSGSREETQYF TGTGCCAGCAGTTCAAGCGGGAGCCGGGAAGAGACCCAGTACTTC
TRBJ2-5 many TRBD1 TRBV30 CAWGNRGRETQYF TGTGCCTGGGGAAACAGGGGGCGAGAGACCCAGTACTTC
TRBJ2-2 few TRBD2 TRBV20-1 CSAREGLVAGELFF TGCAGTGCTAGAGAGGGACTAGTGGCCGGGGAGCTGTTTTTT
TRBJ2-7 NA TRBD2 TRBV11-2 CASSLDGRGWYEQYF TGTGCCAGCAGCTTAGATGGGAGGGGCTGGTACGAGCAGTACTTC
TRBJ1-4 few NA TRBV18 CASSPQTRFSEKLFF TGTGCCAGCTCACCGCAGACAAGGTTCAGCGAAAAACTGTTTTTT
TRBJ1-6 few NA TRBV7-9 CASSLNLLDSPLHF TGTGCCAGCAGCTTAAACCTACTCGATTCACCCCTCCACTTT
TRBJ2-5 many TRBD2 TRBV20-1 CSARVYGGAGETQYF TGCAGTGCTAGAGTGTACGGGGGGGCGGGAGAGACCCAGTACTTC
TRBJ1-5 NA TRBD1 TRBV20-1 CSAKNRDRGSQPQHF TGCAGTGCTAAAAACCGGGACAGGGGGAGTCAGCCCCAGCATTTT
TRBJ2-1 NA TRBD1 TRBV6-1 CASSVPGQGGGEQFF TGTGCCAGCAGTGTTCCGGGACAGGGAGGCGGTGAGCAGTTCTTC
TRBJ2-1 many TRBD2 TRBV20-1 CSATTGSGGHAEQFF TGCAGTGCTACGACTGGTAGCGGGGGACACGCTGAGCAGTTCTTC
TRBJ1-1 NA TRBD1 TRBV6-1 CASRPPGQILNTEAFF TGTGCCAGCAGGCCACCGGGACAGATTTTGAACACTGAAGCTTTCTTT
TRBJ2-3 many TRBD2 TRBV11-3 CASSSRLAVTTDTQYF TGTGCCAGCAGCTCTAGACTAGCAGTAACCACAGATACGCAGTATTTT
TRBJ1-2 few NA TRBV4-3 CASSQGVENYGYTF TGCGCCAGCAGCCAAGGGGTTGAGAACTATGGCTACACCTTC
TRBJ2-1 many TRBD2 TRBV6-1 CASSEAGGYNEQFF TGTGCCAGCAGTGAAGCGGGAGGGTACAATGAGCAGTTCTTC
TRBJ2-2 many NA TRBV18 CASSPGYPNTGELFF TGTGCCAGCTCACCGGGCTACCCAAACACCGGGGAGCTGTTTTTT
TRBJ2-7 NA NA TRBV19 CASSQPTARGDYEQYF TGTGCCAGTAGTCAACCTACAGCGAGGGGCGACTACGAGCAGTACTTC
TRBJ2-7 few TRBD2 TRBV2 CASSEGSGNSCEQYF TGTGCCAGCAGTGAAGGGAGCGGGAATTCCTGCGAGCAGTACTTC
TRBJ1-1 few TRBD1 TRBV6-2/TRBV6-3 CASSSPGQVYPEAFF TGTGCCAGCAGTTCCCCGGGACAGGTGTACCCTGAAGCTTTCTTT
TRBJ1-1 NA NA TRBV27 CASRAGPNTEAFF TGTGCCAGCAGGGCGGGACCGAACACTGAAGCTTTCTTT
TRBJ1-6 many TRBD1 TRBV12-3/TRBV12-4 CASSFSGQVNSPLHF TGTGCCAGCAGTTTTTCGGGACAGGTTAATTCACCCCTCCACTTT
TRBJ1-1 many NA TRBV28 CASRGAGEATEAFF TGTGCCAGCAGGGGGGCAGGGGAGGCCACTGAAGCTTTCTTT
TRBJ1-6 NA NA TRBV5-8 CASTSSGVRGTPLHF TGTGCCAGCACCTCTTCCGGGGTTAGGGGGACACCCCTCCACTTT
TRBJ2-1 NA NA TRBV7-3 CASSLGGRKANEQFF TGTGCCAGCAGCTTAGGGGGAAGAAAGGCCAATGAGCAGTTCTTC
TRBJ2-5 many TRBD2 TRBV28 CASSFEGIGPGLAGRIQETQYF TGTGCCAGCAGTTTCGAGGGGATCGGCCCGGGACTAGCGGGCCGAATCCAAGAGACCCAGTACTTC
TRBJ2-6 few NA TRBV30 CAWQSSGANVLTF TGTGCCTGGCAGTCCTCTGGGGCCAACGTCCTGACTTTC
TRBJ2-1 NA NA TRBV6-2/TRBV6-3 CASTTLGGDLYNEQFF TGTGCCAGCACGACCCTAGGGGGGGATTTGTACAATGAGCAGTTCTTC
TRBJ2-3 many TRBD2 TRBV20-1 CSARPSPGLAGVADTQYF TGCAGTGCTAGGCCTTCCCCGGGACTAGCGGGAGTTGCAGATACGCAGTATTTT
TRBJ1-1 many NA TRBV7-8 CASSPGRIRLNTEAFF TGTGCCAGCAGCCCCGGCCGAATACGGCTGAACACTGAAGCTTTCTTT
TRBJ2-5 few NA TRBV7-2 CASSRGDHPRETQYF TGTGCCAGCAGCCGCGGGGACCATCCGAGGGAGACCCAGTACTTC
TRBJ2-5 few TRBD2 TRBV5-1 CASSLAGRTSGTETQYF TGCGCCAGCAGCTTGGCCGGCAGGACTAGCGGGACGGAGACCCAGTACTTC
TRBJ2-1 many TRBD2 TRBV28 CASKHSGLAGYNEQFF TGTGCCAGCAAACACTCGGGACTAGCGGGTTACAATGAGCAGTTCTTC
TRBJ2-7 few NA TRBV20-1 CSARRQDNEQYF TGCAGTGCTAGAAGACAGGACAACGAGCAGTACTTC
TRBJ2-5 few TRBD2 TRBV10-3 CAISLAGEQETQYF TGTGCCATCAGTCTAGCGGGAGAACAAGAGACCCAGTACTTC